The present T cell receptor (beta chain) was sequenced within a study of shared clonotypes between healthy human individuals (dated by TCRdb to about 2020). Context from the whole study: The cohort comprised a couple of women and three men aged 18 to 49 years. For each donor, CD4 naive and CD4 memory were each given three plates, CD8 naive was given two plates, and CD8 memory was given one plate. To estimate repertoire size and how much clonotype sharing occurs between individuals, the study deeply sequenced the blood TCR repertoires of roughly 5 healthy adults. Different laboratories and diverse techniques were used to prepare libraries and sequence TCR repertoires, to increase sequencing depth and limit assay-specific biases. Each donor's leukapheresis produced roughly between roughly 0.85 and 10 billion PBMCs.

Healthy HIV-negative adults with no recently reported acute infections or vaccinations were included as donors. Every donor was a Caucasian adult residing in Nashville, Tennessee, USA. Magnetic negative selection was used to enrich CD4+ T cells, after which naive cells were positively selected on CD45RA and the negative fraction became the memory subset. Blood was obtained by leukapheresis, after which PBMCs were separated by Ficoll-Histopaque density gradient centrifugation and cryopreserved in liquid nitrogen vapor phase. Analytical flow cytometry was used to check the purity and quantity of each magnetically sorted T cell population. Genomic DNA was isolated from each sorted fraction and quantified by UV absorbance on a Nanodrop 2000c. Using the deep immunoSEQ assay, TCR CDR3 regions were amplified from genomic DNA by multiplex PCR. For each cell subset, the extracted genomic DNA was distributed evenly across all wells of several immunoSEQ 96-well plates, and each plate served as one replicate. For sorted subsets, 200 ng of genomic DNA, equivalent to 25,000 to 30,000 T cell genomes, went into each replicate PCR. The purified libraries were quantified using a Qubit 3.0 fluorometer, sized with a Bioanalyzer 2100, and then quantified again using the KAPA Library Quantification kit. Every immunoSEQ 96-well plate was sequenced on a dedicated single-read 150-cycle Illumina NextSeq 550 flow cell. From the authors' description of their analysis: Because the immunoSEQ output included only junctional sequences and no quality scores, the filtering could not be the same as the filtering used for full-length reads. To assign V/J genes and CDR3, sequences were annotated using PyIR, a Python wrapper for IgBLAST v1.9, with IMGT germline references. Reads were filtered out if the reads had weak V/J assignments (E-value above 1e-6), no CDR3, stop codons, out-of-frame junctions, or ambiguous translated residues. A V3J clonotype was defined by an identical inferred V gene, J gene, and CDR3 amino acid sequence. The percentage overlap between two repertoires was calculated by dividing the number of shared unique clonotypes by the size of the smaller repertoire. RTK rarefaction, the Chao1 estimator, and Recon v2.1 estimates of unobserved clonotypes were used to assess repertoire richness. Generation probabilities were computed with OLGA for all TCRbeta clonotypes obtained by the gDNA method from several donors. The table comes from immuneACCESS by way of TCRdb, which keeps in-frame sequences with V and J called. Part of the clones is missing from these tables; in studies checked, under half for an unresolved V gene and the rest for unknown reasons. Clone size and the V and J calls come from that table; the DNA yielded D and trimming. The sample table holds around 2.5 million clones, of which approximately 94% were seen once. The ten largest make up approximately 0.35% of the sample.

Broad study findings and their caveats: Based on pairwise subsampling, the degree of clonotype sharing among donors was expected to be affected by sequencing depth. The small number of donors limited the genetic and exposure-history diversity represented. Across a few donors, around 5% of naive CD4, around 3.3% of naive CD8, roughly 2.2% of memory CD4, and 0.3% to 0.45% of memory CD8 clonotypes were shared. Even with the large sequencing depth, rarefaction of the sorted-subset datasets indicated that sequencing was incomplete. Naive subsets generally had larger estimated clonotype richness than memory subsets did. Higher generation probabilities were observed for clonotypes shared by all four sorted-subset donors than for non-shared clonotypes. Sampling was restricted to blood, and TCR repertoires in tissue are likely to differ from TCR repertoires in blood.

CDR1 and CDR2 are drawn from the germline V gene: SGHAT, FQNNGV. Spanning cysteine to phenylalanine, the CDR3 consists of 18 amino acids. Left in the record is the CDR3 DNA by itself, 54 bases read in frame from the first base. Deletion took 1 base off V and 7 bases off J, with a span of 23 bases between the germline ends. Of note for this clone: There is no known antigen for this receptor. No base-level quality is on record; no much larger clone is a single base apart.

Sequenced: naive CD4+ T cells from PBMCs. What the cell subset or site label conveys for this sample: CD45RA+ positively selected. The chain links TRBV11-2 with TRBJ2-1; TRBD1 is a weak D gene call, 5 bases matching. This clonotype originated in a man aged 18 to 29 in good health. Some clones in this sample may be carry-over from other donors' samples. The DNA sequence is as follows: TGTGCCAGCAGCTTAGTAGGGGCTAGGAGCCTACTCATGAATGAGCAGTTCTTC. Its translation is CASSLVGARSLLMNEQFF.